This TCR beta chain was sequenced during a study of spatial heterogeneity in lung cancer. Time point indicated: sample taken at primary tumor resection. The study sequenced unsorted whole RNA from tumor, nontumor lung or frozen PBMC. The CDR3 is 14 residues long. The V segment lost 5 bases and the J segment 3 bases; nucleotides outside the gene matches: 4. Per germline, CDR1 SQVTM and CDR2 ANQGSEA. In this sample, this clonotype is medium-sized (0.01 to 0.1%). TCRdb redid the calling of the 5' RACE reads with MiXCR, one entry per CDR3 protein. The sample has 11,000 or so distinct CDR3 sequences; approximately 4% are singletons.

This chain links TRBV29-1 with TRBJ2-1, with 10 positions matching TRBD2. The origin of this receptor is a male donor with early-stage non-small cell lung cancer. The sequencing here drew on normal lung tissue next to the tumor, taken at surgery. The CDR3 here is CSVTLAGDYNEQFF. The CDR3 DNA reads as TGCAGCGTTACTCTAGCGGGAGACTACAATGAGCAGTTCTTC.